These 13 T cell receptor beta chains share one sample of origin, sequenced in a study of blood T cell repertoires in COVID-19. The assay was immunoSEQ multiplex PCR, and TCRdb's table has in-frame clones only and misses some. The profile shows some 350,000 clones, about nine tenths of them singletons. Sequencing was performed on peripheral blood. The receptors were sampled from a woman in her 70s with COVID-19, enrolled during active disease.

This chain connects TRBV2 to TRBJ1-1, with D possibly matching TRBD1 (5 bases). The CDR3 is 13 residues long. Looked up from germline, CDR1 is SNHLY and CDR2 is FYNNEI. Between the trimmed V and J ends, which lost 10 bases and 2 bases, there was a span of 14 bases. CDR3 loop: CATSSRENTEAFF. In nucleotides, the CDR3 is TGTGCCACCTCATCCAGGGAAAACACTGAAGCTTTCTTT.

The rearrangement uses TRBV6-5 and TRBJ1-5; 7 nucleotides match TRBD1. This CDR3 contains 15 residues. The trim removed 11 bases at V and 2 bases at J, leaving 12 bases unmatched. The germline CDR1 and CDR2 sequences are MNHEY and SVGAGI. The CDR3 bases are TGTGCCCGATCATACCGGGACAGAGGCAATCAGCCCCAGCATTTT. It yields the protein CARSYRDRGNQPQHF.

V and J are TRBV10-3 and TRBJ2-5; 8 nucleotides line up with TRBD2. CDR1 is ENHRY, CDR2 SYGVKD, per germline. The CDR3 length is 17 residues. The ends lost 0 bases at V and 5 bases at J; junction bases unmatched: 11. CDR3 DNA sequence: TGTGCCATCAGTGAGTCGGCTGGCGGGGGGTTAATGGAGACCCAGTACTTC. Amino acid sequence: CAISESAGGGLMETQYF.

This chain connects TRBV27 to TRBJ2-3, with D possibly being TRBD2 (6 bases). Deletions cut 5 bases from V and 6 bases from J, with 12 bases between. CDR1 MNHEY and CDR2 SMNVEV come from the germline V gene (reference sequence). The CDR3 has 13 residues. The CDR3 region is CASSPVGGDTQYF. DNA for the CDR3: TGTGCCAGCAGTCCCGTCGGGGGTGATACGCAGTATTTT.

J is TRBJ1-5 and V is TRBV28, with 9 bases identical to TRBD1. The CDR3 consists of 14 residues. Germline V gene sequence: CDR1 MDHEN, CDR2 SYDVKM. V lost 5 bases to trimming and J lost 9 bases; unmatched junction nucleotides: 8. In DNA, the CDR3 is TGTGCCAGCAGTCCTGGACAGGGGAATGGGCCCCAGCATTTT. As protein: CASSPGQGNGPQHF.

V gene TRBV25-1 combines with J gene TRBJ1-6, with 11 bases fitting TRBD1. This CDR3 region has 16 residues. V lost 2 bases and J lost 9; bases outside the gene matches: 6. CDR1 and CDR2 from the germline V gene are MGHDK and SYGVNS. CDR3 nucleotides: TGTGCCAGCAGTGAAGCCGGACAGGGGGCCGGTTCACCCCTCCACTTT. Its protein product is CASSEAGQGAGSPLHF.

The chain couples TRBV5-1 to TRBJ1-1; 7 bases match TRBD1. The J segment lost 4 bases and the V segment lost 6 bases, leaving 9 bases of the junction unmatched. Germline V gene sequence: CDR1 SGHRS, CDR2 YFSETQ. The CDR3 contains 14 residues. The DNA of the CDR3 is TGCGCCAGCACCCCGGGACAGTACGTCACTGAAGCTTTCTTT. This translates into CASTPGQYVTEAFF. The full variable domain, its missing parts supplied by reference TRBV5-1 and TRBJ1-1, is KAGVTQTPRYLIKTRGQQVTLSCSPISGHRSVSWYQQTPGQGLQFLFEYFSETQRNKGNFPGRFSGRQFSNSRSEMNVSTLELGDSALYLCASTPGQYVTEAFFGQGTRLTVV.

The chain carries TRBV7-9 and TRBJ1-2; TRBD1 matches 8 bases. V shed 6 bases and J 8 bases; nucleotides not matched to a gene: 8. The CDR3 consists of 13 residues. In germline, CDR1 is SEHNR, CDR2 FQNEAQ (reference sequence). The CDR3 nucleotides read TGTGCCAGCAGTTCCGGGACAGGACGGGGCTACACCTTC. It yields the protein CASSSGTGRGYTF.

The sample holds a few counts of this clone. The chain combines TRBV25-1 with TRBJ2-5, with D possibly matching TRBD1 (5 bases). Looked up from germline, CDR1 is MGHDK and CDR2 is SYGVNS. V was clipped by 7 bases and J by 3 bases, with 6 bases between them. The CDR3 runs to 11 residues. The CDR3 region has the DNA TGTGCCAGCACAGGGAAAGAGACCCAGTACTTC. Its protein product is CASTGKETQYF.

V usage is TRBV10-1 and J usage is TRBJ2-3, with D unresolved. Deletions cut 1 base from V and 6 bases from J, with 11 bases between. This CDR3 region has 14 residues. CDR1 WNHNN and CDR2 SYGVQD come from the germline V gene (reference sequence). In nucleotides, the CDR3 is TGCGCCAGCAGTGAGTTACTTGCTATGGATACGCAGTATTTT. This sequence encodes CASSELLAMDTQYF.

For this clone: Other DNA sequences in the same sample also yield this CDR3. This chain joins TRBV7-2 and TRBJ2-2; no firm D call. There are 14 residues in the CDR3. The ends were cut back, 0 bases at V and 3 bases at J, with 5 bases in the middle. The germline CDR1 and CDR2 sequences are SGHTA and FQGNSA. This CDR3 reads CASSLAGDTGELFF. The CDR3 DNA follows: TGTGCCAGCAGCTTAGCGGGCGACACCGGGGAGCTGTTTTTT.

The chain joins TRBV7-2 to TRBJ2-7, with D perhaps matching TRBD2 (5 bases). The CDR3 contains 15 residues. The germline V gene has CDR1 SGHTA and CDR2 FQGNSA. V was pared by 1 base and J by 3 bases, with 13 bases between. CDR3 DNA: TGTGCCAGCAGCTTAGTGGTAGCGAAGAACTACGAGCAGTACTTC. Translated: CASSLVVAKNYEQYF.

The chain employs TRBV19 and TRBJ1-1; the D is unclear. Germline V CDR1 and CDR2: LNHDA, SQIVND (reference sequence). Trimming took 3 bases from V and 7 from J, leaving 6 bases between them. The CDR3 loop spans 11 amino acids. In DNA form, the CDR3 reads TGTGCCAGTAGTATCCTCAGTGAAGCTTTCTTT. It specifies CASSILSEAFF.